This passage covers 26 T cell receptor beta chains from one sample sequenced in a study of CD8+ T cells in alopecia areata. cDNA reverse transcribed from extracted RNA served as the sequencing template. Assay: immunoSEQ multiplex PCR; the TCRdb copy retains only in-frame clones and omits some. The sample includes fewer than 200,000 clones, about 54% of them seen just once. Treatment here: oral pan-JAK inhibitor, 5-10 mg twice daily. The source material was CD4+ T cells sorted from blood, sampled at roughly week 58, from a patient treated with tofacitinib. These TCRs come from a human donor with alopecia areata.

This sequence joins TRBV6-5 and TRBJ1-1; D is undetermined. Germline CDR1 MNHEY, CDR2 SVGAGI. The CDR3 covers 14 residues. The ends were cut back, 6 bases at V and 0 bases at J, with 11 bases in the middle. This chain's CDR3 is CASRLNLLNTEAFF. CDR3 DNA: TGTGCCAGCAGGTTGAATTTACTGAACACTGAAGCTTTCTTT.

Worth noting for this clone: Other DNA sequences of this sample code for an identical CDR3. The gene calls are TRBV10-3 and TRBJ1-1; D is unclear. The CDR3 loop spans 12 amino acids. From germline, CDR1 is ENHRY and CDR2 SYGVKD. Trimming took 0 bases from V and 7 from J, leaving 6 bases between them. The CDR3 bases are TGTGCCATCAGTGAGTCGACGGGTGAAGCTTTCTTT. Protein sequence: CAISESTGEAFF.

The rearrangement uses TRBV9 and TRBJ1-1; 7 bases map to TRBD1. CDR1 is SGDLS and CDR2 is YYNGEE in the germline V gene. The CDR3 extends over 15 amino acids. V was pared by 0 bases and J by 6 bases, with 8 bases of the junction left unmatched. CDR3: CASSVVSRGQAEAFF. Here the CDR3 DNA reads TGTGCCAGCAGCGTAGTGAGTAGGGGGCAGGCTGAAGCTTTCTTT.

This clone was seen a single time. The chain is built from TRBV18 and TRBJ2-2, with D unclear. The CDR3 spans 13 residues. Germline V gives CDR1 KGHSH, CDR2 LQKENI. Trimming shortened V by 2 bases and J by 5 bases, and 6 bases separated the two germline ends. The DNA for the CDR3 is TGTGCCAGCTCACCAGACAAGACCGGGGAGCTGTTTTTT. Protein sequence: CASSPDKTGELFF.

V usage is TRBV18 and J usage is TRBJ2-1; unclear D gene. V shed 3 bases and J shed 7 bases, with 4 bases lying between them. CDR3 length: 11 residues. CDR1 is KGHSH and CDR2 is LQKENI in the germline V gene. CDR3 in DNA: TGTGCCAGCTCACCCGCAAATGAGCAGTTCTTC. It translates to CASSPANEQFF. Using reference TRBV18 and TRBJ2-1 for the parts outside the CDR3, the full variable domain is NAGVMQNPRHLVRRRGQEARLRCSPMKGHSHVYWYRQLPEEGLKFMVYLQKENIIDESGMPKERFSAEFPKEGPSILRIQQVVRGDSAAYFCASSPANEQFFGPGTRLTVL.

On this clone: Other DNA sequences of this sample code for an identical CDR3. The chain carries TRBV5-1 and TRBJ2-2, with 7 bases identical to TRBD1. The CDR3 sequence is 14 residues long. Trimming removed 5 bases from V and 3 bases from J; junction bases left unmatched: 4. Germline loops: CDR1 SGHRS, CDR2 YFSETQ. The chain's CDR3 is CASSRTGDTGELFF. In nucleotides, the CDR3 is TGCGCCAGCAGTCGGACAGGCGACACCGGGGAGCTGTTTTTT. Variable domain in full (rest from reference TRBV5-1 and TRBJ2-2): KAGVTQTPRYLIKTRGQQVTLSCSPISGHRSVSWYQQTPGQGLQFLFEYFSETQRNKGNFPGRFSGRQFSNSRSEMNVSTLELGDSALYLCASSRTGDTGELFFGEGSRLTVL.

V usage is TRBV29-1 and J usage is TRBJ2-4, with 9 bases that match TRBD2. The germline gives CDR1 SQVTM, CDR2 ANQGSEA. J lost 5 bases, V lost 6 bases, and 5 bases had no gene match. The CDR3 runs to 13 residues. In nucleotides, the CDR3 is TGCAGCGTATGTATAGCGGGGGAAAACATTCAGTACTTC. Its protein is CSVCIAGENIQYF. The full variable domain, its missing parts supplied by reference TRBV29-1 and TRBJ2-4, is SAVISQKPSRDICQRGTSLTIQCQVDSQVTMMFWYRQQPGQSLTLIATANQGSEATYESGFVIDKFPISRPNLTFSTLTVSNMSPEDSSIYLCSVCIAGENIQYFGAGTRLSVL.

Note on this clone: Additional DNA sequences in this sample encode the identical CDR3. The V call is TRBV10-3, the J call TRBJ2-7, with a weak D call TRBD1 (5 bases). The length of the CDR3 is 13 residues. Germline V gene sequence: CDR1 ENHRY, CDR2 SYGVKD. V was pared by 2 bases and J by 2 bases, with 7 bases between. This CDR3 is CAISEDRAYEQYF. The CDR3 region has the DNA TGTGCCATCAGTGAGGACAGAGCCTACGAGCAGTACTTC.

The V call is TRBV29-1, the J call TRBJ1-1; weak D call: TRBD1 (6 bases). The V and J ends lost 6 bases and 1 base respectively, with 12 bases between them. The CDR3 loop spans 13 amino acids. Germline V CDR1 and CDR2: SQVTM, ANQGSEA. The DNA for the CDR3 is TGCAGCGTACCATGGGGGGCGAACACTGAAGCTTTCTTT. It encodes CSVPWGANTEAFF.

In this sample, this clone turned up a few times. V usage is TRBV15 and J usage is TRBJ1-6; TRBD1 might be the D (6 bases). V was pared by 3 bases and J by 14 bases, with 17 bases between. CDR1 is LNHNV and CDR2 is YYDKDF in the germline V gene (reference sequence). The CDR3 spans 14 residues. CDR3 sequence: CATSRGGQPLTLHF. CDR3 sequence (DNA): TGTGCCACCAGCAGGGGAGGACAGCCACTCACCCTCCACTTT.

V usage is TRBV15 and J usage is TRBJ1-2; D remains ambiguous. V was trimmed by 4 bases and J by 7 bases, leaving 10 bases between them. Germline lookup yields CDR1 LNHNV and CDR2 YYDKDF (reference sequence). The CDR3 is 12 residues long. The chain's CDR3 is CATSMEVGGYTF. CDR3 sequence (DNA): TGTGCCACCAGCATGGAAGTTGGTGGCTACACCTTC.

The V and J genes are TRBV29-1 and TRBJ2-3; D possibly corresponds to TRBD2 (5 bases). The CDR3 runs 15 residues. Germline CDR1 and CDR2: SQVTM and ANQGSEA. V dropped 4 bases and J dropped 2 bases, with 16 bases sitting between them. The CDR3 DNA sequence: TGCAGCGTTGCGATGCCAGACGGGAACACAGATACGCAGTATTTT. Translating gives CSVAMPDGNTDTQYF.

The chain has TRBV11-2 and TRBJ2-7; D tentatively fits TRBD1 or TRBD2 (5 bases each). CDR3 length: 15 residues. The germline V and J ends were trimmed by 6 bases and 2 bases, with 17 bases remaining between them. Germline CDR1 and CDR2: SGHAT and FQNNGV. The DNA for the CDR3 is TGTGCCAGCAGTCGGAGCCGGGACGGACCCTACGAGCAGTACTTC. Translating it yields CASSRSRDGPYEQYF.

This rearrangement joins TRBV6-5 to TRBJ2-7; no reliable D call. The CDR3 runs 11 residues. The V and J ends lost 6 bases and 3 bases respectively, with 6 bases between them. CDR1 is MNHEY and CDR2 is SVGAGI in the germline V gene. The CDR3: CASRTSYEQYF. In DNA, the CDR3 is TGTGCCAGCAGGACCAGCTACGAGCAGTACTTC.

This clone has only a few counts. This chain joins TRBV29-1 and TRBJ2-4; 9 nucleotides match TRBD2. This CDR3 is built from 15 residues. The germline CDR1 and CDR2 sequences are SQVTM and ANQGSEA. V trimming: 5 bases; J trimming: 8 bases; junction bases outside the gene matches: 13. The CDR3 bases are TGCAGCGTTCTTGAGGGCGGGGGGGCTCTTTACATTCAGTACTTC. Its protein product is CSVLEGGGALYIQYF.

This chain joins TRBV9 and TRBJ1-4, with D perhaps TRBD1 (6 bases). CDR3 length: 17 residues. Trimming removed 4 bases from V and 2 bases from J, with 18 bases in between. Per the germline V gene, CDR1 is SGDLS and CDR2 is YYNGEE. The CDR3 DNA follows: TGTGCCAGCAGCCAGGAGGCAGGGGCCTTGACTAATGAAAAACTGTTTTTT. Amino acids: CASSQEAGALTNEKLFF. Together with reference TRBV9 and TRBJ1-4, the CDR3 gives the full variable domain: DSGVTQTPKHLITATGQRVTLRCSPRSGDLSVYWYQQSLDQGLQFLIQYYNGEERAKGNILERFSAQQFPDLHSELNLSSLELGDSALYFCASSQEAGALTNEKLFFGSGTQLSVL.

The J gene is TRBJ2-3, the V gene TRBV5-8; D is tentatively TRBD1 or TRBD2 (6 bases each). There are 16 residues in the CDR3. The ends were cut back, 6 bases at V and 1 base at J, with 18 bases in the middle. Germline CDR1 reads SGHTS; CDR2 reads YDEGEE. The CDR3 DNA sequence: TGTGCCAGCAACTTACCCGGAGGGGGGCGCACAGATACGCAGTATTTT. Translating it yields CASNLPGGGRTDTQYF.

CDR3 amino acids: CASSLARSGGYNEQFF. The CDR3 region has the DNA TGCGCCAGCAGCTTGGCCCGTTCTGGGGGCTACAATGAGCAGTTCTTC. This rearrangement joins TRBV5-1 to TRBJ2-1; D possibly uses TRBD1 or TRBD2 (5 bases each). This CDR3 comprises 16 residues. Germline CDR1 is SGHRS and CDR2 is YFSETQ. V lost 0 bases and J lost 3, with 13 bases in between.

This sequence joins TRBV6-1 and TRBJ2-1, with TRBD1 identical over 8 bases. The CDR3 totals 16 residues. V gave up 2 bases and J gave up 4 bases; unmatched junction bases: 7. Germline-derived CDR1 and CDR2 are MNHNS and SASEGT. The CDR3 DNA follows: TGTGCCAGCAGTGAAATTCCCAGGGGGCCTTACAATGAGCAGTTCTTC. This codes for CASSEIPRGPYNEQFF.

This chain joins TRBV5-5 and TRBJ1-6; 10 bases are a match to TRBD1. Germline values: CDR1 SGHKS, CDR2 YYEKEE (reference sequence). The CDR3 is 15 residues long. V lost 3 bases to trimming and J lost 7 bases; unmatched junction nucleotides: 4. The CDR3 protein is CASSWGTGVNSPLHF. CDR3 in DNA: TGTGCCAGCAGCTGGGGGACAGGGGTAAATTCACCCCTCCACTTT.

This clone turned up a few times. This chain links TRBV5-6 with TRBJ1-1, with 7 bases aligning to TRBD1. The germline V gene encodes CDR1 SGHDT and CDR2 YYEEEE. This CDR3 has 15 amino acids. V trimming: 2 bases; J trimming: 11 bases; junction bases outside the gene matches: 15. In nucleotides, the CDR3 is TGTGCCAGCAGCTTTACAGGGGCACGTGGTAGTTACGCTTTCTTT. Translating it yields CASSFTGARGSYAFF.

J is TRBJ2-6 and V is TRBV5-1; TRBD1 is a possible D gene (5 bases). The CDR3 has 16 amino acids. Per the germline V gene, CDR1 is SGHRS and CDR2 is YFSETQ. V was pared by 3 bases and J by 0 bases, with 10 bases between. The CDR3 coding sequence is TGCGCCAGCAGCTCCCCGGACATCTCTGGGGCCAACGTCCTGACTTTC. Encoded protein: CASSSPDISGANVLTF.

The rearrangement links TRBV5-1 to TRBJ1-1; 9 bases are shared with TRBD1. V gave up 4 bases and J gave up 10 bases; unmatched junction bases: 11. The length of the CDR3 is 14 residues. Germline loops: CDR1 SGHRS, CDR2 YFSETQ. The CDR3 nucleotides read TGCGCCAGCAGCCTACAAACAGGGGGCGAGGTAGCTTTCTTT. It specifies CASSLQTGGEVAFF.

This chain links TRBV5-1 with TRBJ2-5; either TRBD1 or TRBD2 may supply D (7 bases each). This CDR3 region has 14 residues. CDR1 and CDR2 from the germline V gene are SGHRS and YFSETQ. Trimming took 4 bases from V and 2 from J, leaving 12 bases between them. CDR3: CASSSGTVQETQYF. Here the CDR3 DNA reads TGCGCCAGCAGCAGCGGGACAGTTCAAGAGACCCAGTACTTC.

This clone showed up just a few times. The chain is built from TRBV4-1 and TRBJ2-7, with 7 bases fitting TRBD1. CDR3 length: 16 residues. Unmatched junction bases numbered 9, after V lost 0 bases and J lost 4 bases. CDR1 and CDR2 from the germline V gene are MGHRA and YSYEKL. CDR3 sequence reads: CASSQEGATGWYEQYF. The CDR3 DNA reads TGCGCCAGCAGCCAAGAGGGAGCGACAGGGTGGTACGAGCAGTACTTC.

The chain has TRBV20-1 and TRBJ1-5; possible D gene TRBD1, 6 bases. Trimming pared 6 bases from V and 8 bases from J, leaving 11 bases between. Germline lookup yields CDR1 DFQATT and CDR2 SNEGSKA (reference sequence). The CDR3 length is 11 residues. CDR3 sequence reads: CSAGEGEPQHF. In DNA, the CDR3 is TGCAGTGCGGGGGAGGGGGAGCCCCAGCATTTT.